This TCR beta chain derives from a study of blood T cell repertoires in COVID-19. Study as a whole: Some COVID-19 samples were acute and others convalescent; all came from the United States, Italy and Spain. T cells, B-cell-depleted T cells, or PBMCs supplied cDNA or gDNA.

Authors' analysis steps: It was from reference gene primer amplification that nucleated cell counts were estimated. Sequencing was performed with immunoSEQ multiplex PCR; in TCRdb, only in-frame clones are kept and a portion is missing. V and J calls and clone size follow that table, whereas D and trimming were derived from the DNA. The top ten clones hold over 2.5% of a sample with about 140,000 clones, around 89% of them seen once. CDR3 length: 17 amino acids. J was trimmed by 2 bases and V by 4 bases; bases with no gene match: 12. Germline-derived CDR1 and CDR2 are SGHNT and YYREEE (reference sequence).

The specimen was peripheral blood. The TCR sequence derives from a man aged 55 to 70 with active or convalescent COVID-19. The V call is TRBV5-4, the J call TRBJ2-5; 9 bases agree with TRBD2. The CDR3 nucleotides are TGTGCCAGCAGCCGGGGGACTAGCAGGCGGGTACAAGAGACCCAGTACTTC. Amino acids: CASSRGTSRRVQETQYF.